The 25 T cell receptor beta chains below were found in one sample sequenced in a study of human CD8 memory T cell subsets. Libraries of TCR beta chains were produced by 5' RACE (UMI-labeled). TCRdb re-called the 5' RACE reads and shows each CDR3 protein once, DNA omitted. This listing includes 4,200 or so distinct CDR3 sequences. Input material: CD8+ effector memory T cells (TEM) sorted from PBMCs. Subset denoted: effector memory CD8 T cells, CCR7- CD45RO+ CD95+. The receptor set was obtained from a human donor in good health.

J is TRBJ2-7 and V is TRBV28; TCRdb's D call of TRBD2 is untestable without DNA. This CDR3 has 14 amino acids. Germline V gene data show CDR1 as MDHEN and CDR2 as SYDVKM. CDR3 sequence reads: CASSRGTSGYEQYF.

The chain couples TRBV6-2 or TRBV6-3 to TRBJ2-5; TCRdb designates TRBD1, a call that cannot be tested without DNA. CDR1 is MNHEY and CDR2 is SVGEGT in the germline V gene. This CDR3 comprises 15 residues. The CDR3 sequence is CASSSGQGAAETQYF.

The chain carries TRBV11-2 and TRBJ2-7; the TRBD1 assignment by TCRdb is unverifiable without DNA. The CDR3 contains 13 residues. Germline CDR1 SGHAT, CDR2 FQNNGV. The CDR3 protein is CASTPKGSYEQYF.

The gene calls are TRBV12-3 or TRBV12-4 and TRBJ2-3. The length of the CDR3 is 15 residues. CDR3 sequence: CASSTTYQPTDTQYF.

The chain links TRBV4-3 to TRBJ2-1; TCRdb's D gene call, TRBD2, goes unchecked for lack of DNA. CDR1 is LGHNA and CDR2 is YSLEER in the germline V gene. CDR3 length: 17 residues. CDR3 sequence reads: CASSQDLEGSSYNEQFF.

This sequence joins TRBV27 and TRBJ1-1. This CDR3 comprises 13 residues. Germline CDR1 MNHEY, CDR2 SMNVEV (reference sequence). CDR3: CASSLGSYTEAFF.

The chain combines TRBV7-6 with TRBJ2-5; no DNA is available, so the TRBD1 call from TCRdb remains unchecked. Germline V gene lookup returns CDR1 SGHVS and CDR2 FNYEAQ. The CDR3 spans 14 residues. CDR3 sequence: CASSLWTGKETQYF.

This clonotype counts as medium-sized by frequency. The V gene is TRBV2, the J gene TRBJ2-7; TCRdb returns TRBD2, unconfirmable since there is no DNA. CDR1 and CDR2 from the germline V gene are SNHLY and FYNNEI. The CDR3 runs 17 residues. CDR3 protein: CASSDPVAGAISYEQYF.

V and J are TRBV6-5 and TRBJ1-3. From germline, CDR1 is MNHEY and CDR2 SVGAGI. The CDR3 has 17 amino acids. This CDR3 is CASSYSSHPPVGNTIYF.

Measured by frequency, this clonotype is medium-sized. The rearrangement joins TRBV11-2 to TRBJ2-1; TCRdb gives TRBD2 as the D gene, but with no DNA this cannot be confirmed. There are 17 residues in the CDR3. Germline V lookup: CDR1 SGHAT, CDR2 FQNNGV. The CDR3 protein is CASSLVHGLAERNEQFF.

CDR3 protein: CSAPGQGDYNEQFF. The V call is TRBV20-1, the J call TRBJ2-1; TCRdb's D call, TRBD1, is unchecked because there is no DNA. In germline, CDR1 is DFQATT, CDR2 SNEGSKA (reference sequence). CDR3 length equals 14 residues.

The chain has TRBV6-2 or TRBV6-3 and TRBJ2-1; the TRBD1 assignment by TCRdb is unverifiable without DNA. The CDR3 is 19 amino acids. Germline values: CDR1 MNHEY, CDR2 SVGEGT. CDR3 loop: CASDPWGTEEPISYNEQFF.

According to its frequency, this clonotype is medium-sized. The chain carries TRBV4-3 and TRBJ2-7; TCRdb picks TRBD2, but there is no DNA to check that call. CDR1 is LGHNA, CDR2 YSLEER, per germline. The CDR3 is 16 residues long. CDR3 amino acids: CASSQDIGSGSYEQYF.

Frequency places this clonotype as medium-sized. The chain recombines TRBV20-1 with TRBJ2-7; TCRdb returns TRBD1, unconfirmable since there is no DNA. This CDR3 has 14 amino acids. Germline CDR1 and CDR2: DFQATT and SNEGSKA (reference sequence). The CDR3 sequence is CSARGRAELNEQYF.

The chain carries TRBV20-1 and TRBJ1-6; TCRdb's assignment of TRBD1 cannot be checked, as there is no DNA. Per germline, CDR1 DFQATT and CDR2 SNEGSKA (reference sequence). The CDR3 is 16 amino acids. The CDR3 loop reads CSATLVGDSDNSPLHF.

This clonotype counts as medium-sized by frequency. This chain joins TRBV3-1 and TRBJ1-1. CDR1 LGHDT and CDR2 YNNKEL come from the germline V gene (reference sequence). There are 17 residues in the CDR3. CDR3 region: CASSQVIRASPGTEAFF. Full variable domain (outside the CDR3, taken from reference TRBV3-1 and TRBJ1-1): DTAVSQTPKYLVTQMGNDKSIKCEQNLGHDTMYWYKQDSKKFLKIMFSYNNKELIINETVPNRFSPKSPDKAHLNLHINSLELGDSAVYFCASSQVIRASPGTEAFFGQGTRLTVV.

J is TRBJ1-1 and V is TRBV5-8. The V gene's germline CDR1 is SGHTS and CDR2 YDEGEE. The CDR3 has 15 amino acids. The chain's CDR3 is CASSSNLGGGTEAFF. The variable domain in full, with the rest retrieved from reference TRBV5-8 and TRBJ1-1, is EAGVTQSPTHLIKTRGQQATLRCSPISGHTSVYWYQQALGLGLQFLLWYDEGEERNRGNFPPRFSGRQFPNYSSELNVNALELEDSALYLCASSSNLGGGTEAFFGQGTRLTVV.

The rearrangement joins TRBV28 to TRBJ1-4. The CDR3 spans 18 residues. Germline assignment: CDR1 MDHEN and CDR2 SYDVKM. This CDR3 is CASSSGLKIGATNEKLFF.

This chain connects TRBV9 to TRBJ2-6. The CDR3 covers 17 residues. Germline lookup yields CDR1 SGDLS and CDR2 YYNGEE. CDR3 sequence: CASSDPADSSGANVLTF. The full variable domain, with the rest looked up from reference TRBV9 and TRBJ2-6, is DSGVTQTPKHLITATGQRVTLRCSPRSGDLSVYWYQQSLDQGLQFLIQYYNGEERAKGNILERFSAQQFPDLHSELNLSSLELGDSALYFCASSDPADSSGANVLTFGAGSRLTVL.

This rearrangement joins TRBV7-2 to TRBJ2-1; the D call from TCRdb, TRBD2, cannot be confirmed without DNA. The germline V gene encodes CDR1 SGHTA and CDR2 FQGNSA. This CDR3 spans 16 amino acids. CDR3: CASSLQAGDHRDEQFF.

The chain couples TRBV20-1 to TRBJ2-1. Germline V gene lookup returns CDR1 DFQATT and CDR2 SNEGSKA (reference sequence). CDR3 size: 14 residues. This CDR3 reads CSARESLAGFQQFF.

The rearrangement joins TRBV2 to TRBJ1-6. Germline V gene data show CDR1 as SNHLY and CDR2 as FYNNEI. CDR3 length: 13 amino acids. The CDR3 protein is CASGLSYNSPLHF.

This sequence joins TRBV6-4 and TRBJ2-3; without DNA, the TCRdb call of TRBD1 cannot be checked. This CDR3 spans 16 amino acids. The germline V gene encodes CDR1 MRHNA and CDR2 SNTAGT. The CDR3 sequence is CASSEKAGRHTDTQYF.

According to its frequency, this clonotype is medium-sized. The rearrangement joins TRBV27 to TRBJ2-7. Looked up from germline, CDR1 is MNHEY and CDR2 is SMNVEV (reference sequence). The CDR3 covers 14 residues. The CDR3 protein is CASSLAGDSYEQYF.

This chain joins TRBV19 and TRBJ1-2; TCRdb returns TRBD1, unconfirmable since there is no DNA. The CDR3 has 18 residues. Germline lookup yields CDR1 LNHDA and CDR2 SQIVND (reference sequence). CDR3 amino acids: CASSMFHRRTGDNYGYTF.